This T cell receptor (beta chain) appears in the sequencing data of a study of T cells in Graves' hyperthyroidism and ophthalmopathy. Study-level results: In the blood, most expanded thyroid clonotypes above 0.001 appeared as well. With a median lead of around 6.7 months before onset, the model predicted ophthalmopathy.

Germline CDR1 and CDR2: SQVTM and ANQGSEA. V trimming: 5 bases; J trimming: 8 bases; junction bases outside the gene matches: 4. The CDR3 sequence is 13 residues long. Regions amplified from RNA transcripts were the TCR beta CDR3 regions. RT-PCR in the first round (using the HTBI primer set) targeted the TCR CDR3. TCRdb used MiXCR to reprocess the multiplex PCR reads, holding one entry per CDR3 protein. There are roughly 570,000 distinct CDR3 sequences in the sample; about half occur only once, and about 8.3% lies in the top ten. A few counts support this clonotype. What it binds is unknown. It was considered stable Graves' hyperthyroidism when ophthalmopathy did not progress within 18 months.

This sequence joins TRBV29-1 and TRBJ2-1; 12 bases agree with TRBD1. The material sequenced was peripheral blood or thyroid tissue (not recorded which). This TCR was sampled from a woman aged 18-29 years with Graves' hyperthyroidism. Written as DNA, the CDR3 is TGCAGCGTTACCGGGACAGGGGGCTATGAGCAGTTCTTC. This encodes CSVTGTGGYEQFF.